Each of the 13 T cell receptor beta chains below was sequenced from the same sample in a study of cytomegalovirus exposure and HLA in healthy donors. Amplification used 60 Vbeta primers and 13 Jbeta primers. This table comes from immunoSEQ multiplex PCR, and its TCRdb copy is limited to in-frame clones, with some not included. The table lists some 150,000 clones, about three quarters of them singletons. Sequenced sample: PBMCs. These receptors were taken from a woman in her 30s in good health and CMV-seronegative.

This chain uses TRBV5-5 with TRBJ2-5; possibly TRBD2 for D (5 bases). Germline values: CDR1 SGHKS, CDR2 YYEKEE (reference sequence). Trimming stripped 3 bases from V and 2 bases from J, with 11 bases between. The CDR3 is 14 amino acids. The CDR3 sequence: CASSWGSAQETQYF. CDR3 coding DNA: TGTGCCAGCAGCTGGGGTAGCGCTCAAGAGACCCAGTACTTC.

This clone was detected once. This chain connects TRBV30 to TRBJ2-3; 9 nucleotides line up with TRBD2. The CDR3 covers 14 residues. Germline V gene lookup returns CDR1 GTSNPN and CDR2 SVGIG (reference sequence). V shed 7 bases and J 1 base; nucleotides not matched to a gene: 6. This chain's CDR3 is CASAASGGTDTQYF. CDR3 bases: TGTGCCTCCGCGGCTAGCGGGGGCACAGATACGCAGTATTTT.

The chain carries TRBV2 and TRBJ2-5; 8 bases line up with TRBD2. The CDR3 length is 12 residues. Germline V CDR1 and CDR2: SNHLY, FYNNEI. J lost 13 bases, V lost 11 bases, and 15 bases had no gene match. The CDR3 nucleotides are TGTGCCGGCATCTCGGGGGGGCAGACAGCGTACTTC. This gives the protein CAGISGGQTAYF.

V and J are TRBV6-6 and TRBJ1-2, with TRBD1 identical over 7 bases. The CDR3 spans 15 residues. CDR1 and CDR2 from the germline V gene are MNHNY and SVGAGI (reference sequence). V lost 2 bases to trimming and J lost 4 bases; unmatched junction nucleotides: 7. The CDR3 DNA reads TGTGCCAGCAGTTACCCTGCGGCAGGGGGCTATGGCTACACCTTC. Its protein is CASSYPAAGGYGYTF.

This clone is a singleton in its sample. The chain combines TRBV28 with TRBJ2-5; 10 positions agree with TRBD1. Germline V CDR1 and CDR2: MDHEN, SYDVKM. This CDR3 is 16 amino acids long. V was clipped by 5 bases and J by 5 bases; unmatched bases: 11. Here the CDR3 reads CASSEPGQGPRETQYF. The DNA of the CDR3 is TGTGCCAGCAGTGAACCGGGACAGGGGCCTCGGGAGACCCAGTACTTC.

The CDR3 nucleotides are TGTGCCAGCAGCTTATTCAGGAATGAAAAACTGTTTTTT. The encoded protein is CASSLFRNEKLFF. J is TRBJ1-4 and V is TRBV11-2; D unresolved. Trimming removed 2 bases at V and 5 bases at J, with 6 bases between. The germline gives CDR1 SGHAT, CDR2 FQNNGV. This CDR3 spans 13 amino acids.

This clone is a singleton in its sample. The rearrangement links TRBV15 to TRBJ2-7, with D tentatively TRBD1 (5 bases). Trimming cost V 1 base and J 3 bases, with 13 bases left between them. This CDR3 region has 15 residues. Germline V gives CDR1 LNHNV, CDR2 YYDKDF (reference sequence). CDR3 amino acids: CATSRVSYQGYEQYF. The CDR3 bases are TGTGCCACCAGCAGAGTTAGCTACCAGGGCTACGAGCAGTACTTC.

This chain connects TRBV28 to TRBJ2-5, with a tentative D call TRBD2 (5 bases). Trimming pared 4 bases from V and 7 bases from J, leaving 25 bases between. The CDR3 is made up of 17 amino acids. In germline, CDR1 is MDHEN, CDR2 SYDVKM. The CDR3 region is CASSSLNPLSGTGTQYF. CDR3 DNA: TGTGCCAGCAGTTCCCTCAATCCCCTCAGCGGTACGGGGACCCAGTACTTC.

This clone showed up just once. The chain is built from TRBV7-9 and TRBJ2-5; TRBD1 agrees at 9 bases. With the DNA end fitting TRBJ2-7 better, the J assignment may be wrong. The CDR3 is 17 amino acids. Germline CDR1 reads SEHNR; CDR2 reads FQNEAQ (reference sequence). This chain's CDR3 is CASSFTGGRDIHLEQYF. CDR3 bases: TGTGCCAGCAGCTTCACAGGGGGCCGGGACATACACCTCGAGCAGTACTTC.

This clone occurred a few times. This chain uses TRBV6-6 with TRBJ1-2; 8 bases align to TRBD1. Per the germline V gene, CDR1 is MNHNY and CDR2 is SVGAGI (reference sequence). The J segment lost 5 bases and the V segment lost 6 bases, leaving 5 bases of the junction unmatched. There are 13 residues in the CDR3. CDR3 nucleotides: TGTGCCAGCAGCCGGACAGGGAGATATGGCTACACCTTC. This encodes CASSRTGRYGYTF.

The chain carries TRBV6-1 and TRBJ2-5, with D maybe TRBD1 (6 bases). The CDR3 contains 12 residues. Germline V gene lookup returns CDR1 MNHNS and CDR2 SASEGT. V was trimmed by 6 bases and J by 9 bases, leaving 14 bases between them. The CDR3 protein is CASSLTGGAQYF. In DNA form, the CDR3 reads TGTGCCAGCAGCCTGACAGGAGGCGCCCAGTACTTC.

This rearrangement joins TRBV7-9 to TRBJ1-2, with D hard to call. This CDR3 region has 14 residues. CDR1 and CDR2 from the germline V gene are SEHNR and FQNEAQ (reference sequence). The V end lost 5 bases, the J end lost 0 bases, and 10 bases lay between the germline ends. The CDR3 bases are TGTGCCAGCAGCCCCCTAGGCGCTAACTATGGCTACACCTTC. Amino acids: CASSPLGANYGYTF.

This sequence joins TRBV19 and TRBJ2-6; maybe TRBD1 (6 bases). V was shortened by 4 bases and J by 0 bases, with 10 bases between the two germline ends. Germline values: CDR1 LNHDA, CDR2 SQIVND (reference sequence). The CDR3 runs to 16 residues. CDR3 sequence (DNA): TGTGCCAGTAGTACCCGGACAGCCTCTGGGGCCAACGTCCTGACTTTC. The encoded protein is CASSTRTASGANVLTF.